The 16 T cell receptor beta chains below were found in one sample sequenced in a study of cytomegalovirus exposure and HLA in healthy donors. Primers: 60 Vbeta forward and 13 Jbeta reverse. The table came from immunoSEQ multiplex PCR; TCRdb's copy has only in-frame clones and leaves some out. The table shows 150,000 to 200,000 clones, with roughly 85% occurring only once. The specimen sequenced was PBMCs. The receptors were sampled from a woman aged 40 to 50 in good health and CMV-seronegative.

The genes are TRBV4-1 and TRBJ1-5, with D hard to call. The CDR3 totals 13 residues. From germline, CDR1 is MGHRA and CDR2 YSYEKL. Trimming removed 1 base at V and 4 bases at J, with 5 bases between. The CDR3 region is CASSQVVNQPQHF. The DNA of the CDR3 is TGCGCCAGCAGCCAAGTAGTGAATCAGCCCCAGCATTTT.

On this clone itself: The sample has other DNA sequences that encode this CDR3 too. The rearrangement links TRBV5-1 to TRBJ1-2, with D perhaps matching TRBD1 (5 bases). Germline values: CDR1 SGHRS, CDR2 YFSETQ. The germline V and J ends were trimmed by 2 bases and 4 bases, with 15 bases remaining between them. The CDR3 extends over 15 amino acids. The CDR3 is CASSLSGTGVYGYTF. The DNA of the CDR3 is TGCGCCAGCAGCTTATCCGGGACGGGGGTCTATGGCTACACCTTC.

The gene calls are TRBV21-1 and TRBJ1-5; TRBD1 is the table's D call, not checked against the DNA. TRBV21-1 is noted as a pseudogene. The length of the CDR3 is 18 residues. The CDR3 sequence is CATTLHDRGPLNNQPQHF. DNA of the CDR3: TGTGCCACCACCCTCCACGACAGGGGGCCGCTTAACAATCAGCCCCAGCATTTT.

V is TRBV19 and J is TRBJ2-7; perhaps TRBD1 as D (7 bases). Trimming removed 5 bases at V and 1 base at J, with 12 bases between. The CDR3 length is 14 residues. Germline V gene lookup returns CDR1 LNHDA and CDR2 SQIVND (reference sequence). CDR3 amino acids: CASSGGDSSYEQYF. In nucleotides, the CDR3 is TGTGCCAGTAGTGGCGGGGACAGTTCCTACGAGCAGTACTTC.

The chain is built from TRBV29-1 and TRBJ1-1; tentatively, D is TRBD1 (6 bases). The germline CDR1 and CDR2 sequences are SQVTM and ANQGSEA. The length of the CDR3 is 14 residues. Trimming stripped 7 bases from V and 5 bases from J, with 20 bases between. The CDR3 spells CSGKRGARGTEAFF. CDR3 coding DNA: TGCAGCGGAAAACGGGGGGCAAGAGGGACTGAAGCTTTCTTT. The full variable domain, with the rest looked up from reference TRBV29-1 and TRBJ1-1, is SAVISQKPSRDICQRGTSLTIQCQVDSQVTMMFWYRQQPGQSLTLIATANQGSEATYESGFVIDKFPISRPNLTFSTLTVSNMSPEDSSIYLCSGKRGARGTEAFFGQGTRLTVV.

The chain combines TRBV5-8 with TRBJ2-1; 7 bases map to TRBD1. Germline V gives CDR1 SGHTS, CDR2 YDEGEE. This CDR3 spans 15 amino acids. V dropped 7 bases and J dropped 3; count of bases not matched to a gene: 10. CDR3 nucleotide sequence: TGTGCCAGCCACGCTCCGGGACAGTACTACAATGAGCAGTTCTTC. It specifies CASHAPGQYYNEQFF.

This clone was counted a single time. The chain combines TRBV28 with TRBJ2-7, with 8 positions matching TRBD1. V lost 6 bases, J lost 4 bases, and 8 bases stayed unmatched. In germline, CDR1 is MDHEN, CDR2 SYDVKM. CDR3 size: 14 residues. The CDR3 coding sequence is TGTGCCAGCAGGGACCGGGACAGGAGATACGAGCAGTACTTC. It is translated as CASRDRDRRYEQYF.

The chain recombines TRBV25-1 with TRBJ2-3; D is possibly TRBD1 (6 bases). Germline values: CDR1 MGHDK, CDR2 SYGVNS. This CDR3 has 14 amino acids. V was clipped by 2 bases and J by 2 bases, with 8 bases between them. The CDR3 nucleotides are TGTGCCAGCAGTGAAAGGACAGACACAGATACGCAGTATTTT. This sequence encodes CASSERTDTDTQYF.

This chain connects TRBV5-1 to TRBJ2-1, with 11 bases identical to TRBD2. This CDR3 region has 16 residues. CDR1 and CDR2 from the germline V gene are SGHRS and YFSETQ. The V gene end was trimmed by 4 bases and the J gene end by 6 bases; junction bases not matched to a gene: 9. The CDR3 reads CASSLGGLAVRNEQFF. The DNA for the CDR3 is TGCGCCAGCAGCCTGGGGGGACTAGCGGTTCGCAATGAGCAGTTCTTC. The whole variable domain, filled in from reference TRBV5-1 and TRBJ2-1, reads KAGVTQTPRYLIKTRGQQVTLSCSPISGHRSVSWYQQTPGQGLQFLFEYFSETQRNKGNFPGRFSGRQFSNSRSEMNVSTLELGDSALYLCASSLGGLAVRNEQFFGPGTRLTVL.

The genes are TRBV7-8 and TRBJ1-5, with 10 positions matching TRBD1. V was clipped by 4 bases and J by 6 bases; unmatched bases: 6. The CDR3 sequence is 15 residues long. Germline-derived CDR1 and CDR2 are SGHVS and FQNEAQ. The CDR3 sequence is CASSSGQGTGQPQHF. Written as DNA, the CDR3 is TGTGCCAGCAGCTCGGGACAGGGGACGGGTCAGCCCCAGCATTTT. Variable domain in full (rest from reference TRBV7-8 and TRBJ1-5): GAGVSQSPRYKVAKRGQDVALRCDPISGHVSLFWYQQALGQGPEFLTYFQNEAQLDKSGLPSDRFFAERPEGSVSTLKIQRTQQEDSAVYLCASSSGQGTGQPQHFGDGTRLSIL.

As to this clone: Sequence at one end of the junction differs from germline and may be a read error. The rearrangement links TRBV5-4 to TRBJ2-3; D remains unclear. CDR1 is SGHNT and CDR2 is YYREEE in the germline V gene (reference sequence). The length of the CDR3 is 13 residues. CDR3 bases: TGTGCCAGCAGGTTGGTCCTTGCGGATACGCAGTATTTT. Its translation: CASRLVLADTQYF.

This clone appeared once. This chain joins TRBV5-4 and TRBJ1-2, with 9 bases identical to TRBD1. The CDR3 runs to 15 residues. Germline-derived CDR1 and CDR2 are SGHNT and YYREEE (reference sequence). Trimming cost V 0 bases and J 7 bases; bases outside gene matches: 7. CDR3 residues: CASSLAGQGDGGYTF. The DNA for the CDR3 is TGTGCCAGCAGCTTGGCGGGACAGGGTGACGGTGGCTACACCTTC. Variable domain in full (rest from reference TRBV5-4 and TRBJ1-2): ETGVTQSPTHLIKTRGQQVTLRCSSQSGHNTVSWYQQALGQGPQFIFQYYREEENGRGNFPPRFSGLQFPNYSSELNVNALELDDSALYLCASSLAGQGDGGYTFGSGTRLTVV.

The chain couples TRBV28 to TRBJ2-7, with 7 bases aligning to TRBD1. J lost 0 bases, V lost 5 bases, and 13 bases had no gene match. CDR1 MDHEN and CDR2 SYDVKM come from the germline V gene. The CDR3 is 17 amino acids. The CDR3, as DNA: TGTGCCAGCAGTCCTTCCAAAGGGGGCCCGGGCTCCTACGAGCAGTACTTC. This encodes CASSPSKGGPGSYEQYF.

V and J are TRBV5-1 and TRBJ2-7; D ambiguous. The V end was cut by 0 bases, the J end by 0 bases, with 10 bases between. CDR1 SGHRS and CDR2 YFSETQ come from the germline V gene. This CDR3 spans 15 amino acids. This CDR3 is CASSLVQVGSYEQYF. In DNA form, the CDR3 reads TGCGCCAGCAGCTTGGTCCAGGTAGGCTCCTACGAGCAGTACTTC.

This chain joins TRBV11-2 and TRBJ2-7; perhaps TRBD1 as D (6 bases). CDR1 and CDR2 (germline): SGHAT, FQNNGV. Trimming removed 5 bases at V and 2 bases at J, with 13 bases between. There are 14 residues in the CDR3. The CDR3 reads CASSRTDRTYEQYF. DNA for the CDR3: TGTGCCAGCAGCCGGACAGACAGGACCTACGAGCAGTACTTC. The whole variable domain, filled in from reference TRBV11-2 and TRBJ2-7, reads EAGVAQSPRYKIIEKRQSVAFWCNPISGHATLYWYQQILGQGPKLLIQFQNNGVVDDSQLPKDRFSAERLKGVDSTLKIQPAKLEDSAVYLCASSRTDRTYEQYFGPGTRLTVT.

Turning to this clone: Compared with germline, one end of the junction differs, possibly owing to a read error. In the same sample, other DNA sequences code for this CDR3. V and J are TRBV4-1 and TRBJ2-3; TRBD2 aligns across 12 bases. Germline CDR1 MGHRA, CDR2 YSYEKL. CDR3 length equals 17 residues. CDR3 coding DNA: TGCGCTAGCAGCCTGGGAAGACTAGCGGGGGAAACAGATACGCAGTATTTT. Protein: CASSLGRLAGETDTQYF.